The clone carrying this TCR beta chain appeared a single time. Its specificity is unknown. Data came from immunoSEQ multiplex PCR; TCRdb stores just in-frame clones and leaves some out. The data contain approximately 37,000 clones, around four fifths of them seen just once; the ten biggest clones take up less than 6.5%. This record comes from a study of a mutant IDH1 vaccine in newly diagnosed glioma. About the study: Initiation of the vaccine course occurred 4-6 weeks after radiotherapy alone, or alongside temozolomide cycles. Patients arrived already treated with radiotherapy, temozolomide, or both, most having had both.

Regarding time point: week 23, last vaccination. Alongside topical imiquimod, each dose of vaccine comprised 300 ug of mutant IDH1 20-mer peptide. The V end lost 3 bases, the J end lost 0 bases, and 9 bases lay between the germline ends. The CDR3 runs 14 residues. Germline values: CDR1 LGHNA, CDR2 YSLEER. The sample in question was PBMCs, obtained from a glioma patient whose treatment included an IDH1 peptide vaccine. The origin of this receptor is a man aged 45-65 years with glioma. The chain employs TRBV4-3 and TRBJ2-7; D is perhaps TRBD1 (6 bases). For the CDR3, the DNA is TGCGCCAGCAGCCAGGCGGACAGCTCCTACGAGCAGTACTTC. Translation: CASSQADSSYEQYF.